What follows are 24 T cell receptor beta chains derived from one specimen sequenced in a study of blood T cells in healthy people across ages. Then a second PCR, running about 6 to 11 cycles, was carried out with a sample-barcoded 5' primer and a J-beta primer mix. TCRdb analysed the 5' RACE reads with MiXCR anew, one entry per CDR3 protein. In the table there are some 850,000 distinct CDR3 sequences, 20% to 30% of which are singletons. This same sample was also part of a study on T cells of mothers and their children.

Material for sequencing was blood. The receptors were sampled from a boy between 10 and 17 years old in good health.

This clonotype was seen many times. The chain couples TRBV18 to TRBJ2-5; D uncertain. The CDR3 loop spans 12 amino acids. Per germline, CDR1 KGHSH and CDR2 LQKENI. Trimming left V 2 bases short and J 0 bases short, with 1 base between. The CDR3 loop is CASSPDQETQYF. CDR3 coding DNA: TGTGCCAGCTCACCAGACCAAGAGACCCAGTACTTC.

The chain combines TRBV5-1 with TRBJ2-5; D ambiguous. V was shortened by 4 bases and J by 2 bases, with 12 bases between the two germline ends. CDR3 length equals 14 residues. The germline V gene encodes CDR1 SGHRS and CDR2 YFSETQ. DNA for the CDR3: TGCGCCAGCAGCCTGCTTCCCGGTCAAGAGACCCAGTACTTC. Translating it yields CASSLLPGQETQYF.

The V gene is TRBV9, the J gene TRBJ2-2; 12 bases match TRBD2. Germline loops: CDR1 SGDLS, CDR2 YYNGEE. The CDR3 contains 18 residues. The V and J ends lost 1 base and 4 bases, in that order; junction bases with no gene match: 8. The CDR3, as DNA: TGTGCCAGCAGCGTATGGGCTAGCGGGGGGGCCGGCACCGGGGAGCTGTTTTTT. Protein product: CASSVWASGGAGTGELFF.

V usage is TRBV10-2 and J usage is TRBJ2-5, with D possibly being TRBD1 (6 bases). The J call may not be correct, given that the DNA end is closer to TRBJ2-1. This CDR3 spans 15 amino acids. Germline V lookup: CDR1 WSHSY, CDR2 SAAADI. CDR3 amino acids: CASSGTSGATNEQFF. CDR3 coding DNA: TGCGCCAGCAGTGGTACCTCAGGGGCAACCAATGAGCAGTTCTTC.

In this sample, this clonotype turned up a few times. This chain joins TRBV12-3 or TRBV12-4 and TRBJ2-2, with D unresolved. The CDR3 is 13 amino acids. Trimming removed 3 bases at V and 3 bases at J, with 5 bases between. The CDR3 region has the DNA TGTGCCAGCAGTTTTTCATACACCGGGGAGCTGTTTTTT. Its protein is CASSFSYTGELFF.

CDR3 in amino acids: CSVALQGIYNEQFF. CDR3 in DNA: TGCAGCGTCGCCCTACAGGGGATTTACAATGAGCAGTTCTTC. This sequence joins TRBV29-1 and TRBJ2-1, with 7 nucleotides matching TRBD1. Trimming at V came to 6 bases and at J to 4 bases, leaving 9 bases not matched to a gene. Germline CDR1 SQVTM, CDR2 ANQGSEA. The CDR3 consists of 14 residues.

The chain uses TRBV12-3 or TRBV12-4 and TRBJ2-1; 12 bases agree with TRBD2. The J call is uncertain, as TRBJ2-5 better fits the DNA end. This CDR3 contains 17 residues. The CDR3 sequence is CASSPGLAGSHIETQYF. The CDR3 DNA follows: TGTGCCAGCAGCCCGGGACTAGCGGGTTCTCATATCGAGACCCAGTACTTC.

This chain joins TRBV4-2 and TRBJ2-5; 13 bases map to TRBD2. Trimming took 5 bases from V and 7 from J; bases not matched to a gene: 7. The CDR3 length is 15 residues. The germline V gene has CDR1 LGHNA and CDR2 YNFKEQ. The CDR3 protein is CASSGTSGESGTQYF. The DNA for the CDR3 is TGTGCCAGCAGCGGGACTAGCGGGGAGAGTGGGACCCAGTACTTC.

Comment on this clonotype: One end of the junction does not line up with germline, which may come from a read error. CDR3 sequence (DNA): TGCAGCGGGACCGACAGGGTGAACGAAAAACTATTTTTT. It codes for CSGTDRVNEKLFF. V and J are TRBV29-1 and TRBJ1-4, with 7 bases lining up with TRBD1. The CDR3 has 13 amino acids. Germline CDR1 and CDR2: SQVTM and ANQGSEA.

A few counts support this clonotype. The chain couples TRBV20-1 to TRBJ1-1; D gene uncertain. Germline assignment: CDR1 DFQATT and CDR2 SNEGSKA (reference sequence). This CDR3 has 12 residues. V was clipped by 0 bases and J by 10 bases, with 12 bases between them. CDR3 sequence reads: CSARDRSSGAFF. As DNA, the CDR3 is TGCAGTGCTAGAGATCGTAGTTCTGGAGCTTTCTTT.

This clonotype came up a few times. The V and J genes are TRBV10-3 and TRBJ2-5; 9 bases line up with TRBD1. The junction had 3 bases not matched to a gene; V was cut back by 0 bases and J by 1 base. Germline assignment: CDR1 ENHRY and CDR2 SYGVKD. The CDR3 is made up of 16 amino acids. This CDR3 is CAISESGTGFQETQYF. The DNA for the CDR3 is TGTGCCATCAGTGAGTCCGGGACAGGGTTCCAAGAGACCCAGTACTTC.

The chain links TRBV20-1 to TRBJ1-2, with D possibly TRBD1 on 5 matching bases. Trimming shortened V by 4 bases and J by 4 bases, and 19 bases separated the two germline ends. Germline V gives CDR1 DFQATT, CDR2 SNEGSKA (reference sequence). The CDR3 has 15 amino acids. The CDR3 region is CSAMRSGGGPYGYTF. In DNA, the CDR3 is TGCAGTGCTATGAGGTCCGGGGGTGGTCCCTATGGCTACACCTTC.

This clonotype was counted only a few times. The CDR3 DNA reads TGCGCCAGCAGCTTCGGACTAGCGGCCAGCACAGATACGCAGTATTTT. Translating it yields CASSFGLAASTDTQYF. V and J are TRBV5-1 and TRBJ2-3, with 10 bases that match TRBD2. The CDR3 extends over 16 amino acids. The V and J ends lost 2 bases and 0 bases, in that order; junction bases with no gene match: 3. CDR1 is SGHRS and CDR2 is YFSETQ in the germline V gene.

Only a few counts were recorded for this clonotype. The chain joins TRBV20-1 to TRBJ2-1; TRBD2 aligns across 8 bases. V was clipped by 4 bases and J by 0 bases; unmatched bases: 14. CDR1 and CDR2 (germline): DFQATT, SNEGSKA (reference sequence). This CDR3 contains 18 residues. In nucleotides, the CDR3 is TGCAGTGCTACCGGGGCCCAACTAGCGGCAAGCTCCTACAATGAGCAGTTCTTC. This translates into CSATGAQLAASSYNEQFF.

The rearrangement joins TRBV6-6 to TRBJ1-1; no firm D call. Trimming removed 7 bases at V and 1 base at J, with 7 bases between. Germline assignment: CDR1 MNHNY and CDR2 SVGAGI (reference sequence). The CDR3 spans 12 residues. The CDR3 reads CASNGQNTEAFF. CDR3 nucleotide sequence: TGTGCCAGCAACGGCCAGAACACTGAAGCTTTCTTT.

The V call is TRBV29-1, the J call TRBJ2-3; weak D call: TRBD2 (5 bases). V was trimmed by 6 bases and J by 9 bases, leaving 13 bases between them. The CDR3 sequence is 11 residues long. Germline V lookup: CDR1 SQVTM, CDR2 ANQGSEA. The CDR3 nucleotides are TGCAGCGTGGAGGACGCCGGCACGCAGTATTTT. Amino acid sequence: CSVEDAGTQYF.

The chain couples TRBV7-8 to TRBJ2-3; the D is unclear. V lost 8 bases, J lost 4 bases, and 10 bases lay in between. CDR3 length: 12 amino acids. Germline assignment: CDR1 SGHVS and CDR2 FQNEAQ. The CDR3 DNA reads as TGTGCCAGCCTCCTCTACGCAGATACGCAGTATTTT. Protein: CASLLYADTQYF.

This chain links TRBV12-3 or TRBV12-4 with TRBJ1-1; D uncertain. CDR3 size: 13 residues. V gave up 3 bases and J gave up 0 bases, with 5 bases separating them. The CDR3 DNA reads TGTGCCAGCAGTTTGTTCCTGAACACTGAAGCTTTCTTT. Translation: CASSLFLNTEAFF.

This clonotype was counted a few times. V usage is TRBV4-1 and J usage is TRBJ1-2; 7 bases map to TRBD1. The CDR3 has 15 residues. CDR1 and CDR2 (germline): MGHRA, YSYEKL. Unmatched junction bases numbered 5, after V lost 4 bases and J lost 0 bases. The CDR3 bases are TGCGCCAGCAGCCGAGACAGGGAAGCTAACTATGGCTACACCTTC. Encoded protein: CASSRDREANYGYTF.

This clonotype was counted between two and nine times. The chain carries TRBV3-1 and TRBJ2-5, with 8 nucleotides matching TRBD2. With the DNA end fitting TRBJ2-7 better, the J assignment may be wrong. Germline V lookup: CDR1 LGHDT, CDR2 YNNKEL (reference sequence). CDR3 length: 15 amino acids. The CDR3 here is CASSRREASIYEQYF. In nucleotides, the CDR3 is TGTGCCAGCAGCCGGCGGGAGGCGAGCATCTACGAGCAGTACTTC.

The rearrangement links TRBV11-2 to TRBJ2-2; 10 bases map to TRBD2. The CDR3 is 16 residues long. J was trimmed by 5 bases and V by 4 bases; bases with no gene match: 7. Germline V gene lookup returns CDR1 SGHAT and CDR2 FQNNGV. The CDR3 DNA sequence: TGTGCCAGCAGCTCGCCGCTAGCGGGGGAAACCGGGGAGCTGTTTTTT. It is translated as CASSSPLAGETGELFF.

This sequence joins TRBV12-3 or TRBV12-4 and TRBJ2-2; TRBD2 agrees at 7 bases. This CDR3 spans 15 amino acids. Germline trimming cut 2 bases from V and 7 bases from J; bases unmatched to any gene: 7. The CDR3 nucleotides are TGTGCCAGCAGTTTAAGGAGACTAGCTCTCGGGGAGCTGTTTTTT. Translating it yields CASSLRRLALGELFF.

This clonotype appeared a few times. CDR3 nucleotides: TGTGCCAGCCGACCAGGGGGTTCTGGAAACACCATATATTTT. Its protein is CASRPGGSGNTIYF. The chain combines TRBV28 with TRBJ1-3; 7 bases are a match to TRBD1. V shed 8 bases, J shed 1 base, and the junction held 5 bases outside the gene matches. CDR1 is MDHEN and CDR2 is SYDVKM in the germline V gene. The CDR3 has 14 amino acids.

This clonotype was observed once. The chain has TRBV12-3 or TRBV12-4 and TRBJ2-4, with a tentative D call TRBD2 (6 bases). V lost 6 bases, J lost 5 bases, and 17 bases lay in between. The CDR3 is made up of 15 amino acids. CDR3 DNA sequence: TGTGCCAGCAGGCAGGGACTCCCGGGGGAAAACATTCAGTACTTC. Encoded protein: CASRQGLPGENIQYF.